What follows describes a single T cell receptor (beta chain). The sample originates from a study of shared clonotypes between healthy human individuals. About the research overall: CD8 memory received one plate per donor, CD8 naive two, CD4 memory three and CD4 naive three.

Germline loops: CDR1 SGHNT, CDR2 YYREEE (reference sequence). The germline V and J ends were trimmed by 0 bases and 2 bases, with 13 bases remaining between them. The CDR3 is 16 residues long. Using immunoSEQ multiplex PCR, the repertoire was profiled, and TCRdb retains in-frame clones only, with some absent. The sample includes some 2.1 million clones, 85% to 95% of them seen just once. The sequence was obtained from a man in his late teens or twenties in good health. Sequencing was carried out using naive CD4+ T cells sorted from blood. Sample subset: CD45RA+ positively selected. This chain links TRBV5-4 with TRBJ2-3; a possible D gene is TRBD2 (6 bases). The CDR3 DNA is TGTGCCAGCAGCTTGGTTGGCGGGGATCCCACAGATACGCAGTATTTT. Encoded protein: CASSLVGGDPTDTQYF.